These 9 T cell receptor beta chains share one sample of origin, sequenced in a study of beta chain features in type 1 diabetes. All of the isolated RNA was reverse transcribed, so expressed TCRB transcripts were sequenced. Sequencing used immunoSEQ multiplex PCR; TCRdb keeps in-frame clones, though not all of them. The repertoire holds approximately 170,000 clones, with less than 9.5% as singletons. The source material was central memory CD4+ T cells from blood. These receptors came from a woman aged 18-30 years in good health.

This clone appeared a few times. The chain joins TRBV18 to TRBJ1-1; D unresolved. V was cut by 4 bases and J by 5 bases, with 8 bases left in between. The CDR3 consists of 12 residues. Germline assignment: CDR1 KGHSH and CDR2 LQKENI. DNA for the CDR3: TGTGCCAGCTCACGGGCTGAAACTGAAGCTTTCTTT. Amino acids: CASSRAETEAFF.

The rearrangement joins TRBV27 to TRBJ1-2, with a possible D match to TRBD1 (6 bases). Germline CDR1 is MNHEY and CDR2 is SMNVEV (reference sequence). CDR3 length: 15 amino acids. V was cut by 6 bases and J by 0 bases, with 14 bases left in between. The CDR3 nucleotides read TGTGCCAGCAGGGGTAGGGGGGGAGCTAACTATGGCTACACCTTC. As protein: CASRGRGGANYGYTF.

This clone was seen a handful of times. This chain joins TRBV5-1 and TRBJ1-2; D unclear. V was cut by 1 base and J by 0 bases, with 10 bases left in between. The germline gives CDR1 SGHRS, CDR2 YFSETQ. The CDR3 is 15 residues long. The CDR3: CASSLRPGSNYGYTF. CDR3 nucleotides: TGCGCCAGCAGCTTGAGGCCCGGGTCTAACTATGGCTACACCTTC.

The chain combines TRBV9 with TRBJ2-5; tentative D call: TRBD2 (5 bases). The germline gives CDR1 SGDLS, CDR2 YYNGEE. There are 16 residues in the CDR3. Deletions cut 0 bases from V and 2 bases from J, with 14 bases between. The CDR3 coding sequence is TGTGCCAGCAGCGTAGCTGGAGGCGGCAGTCAAGAGACCCAGTACTTC. This codes for CASSVAGGGSQETQYF.

The chain has TRBV27 and TRBJ2-7, with 8 bases that match TRBD1. Trimming removed 5 bases from V and 8 bases from J; junction bases left unmatched: 5. The CDR3 runs 12 residues. CDR1 MNHEY and CDR2 SMNVEV come from the germline V gene (reference sequence). The CDR3 spells CASSPRQGKQYF. For the CDR3, the DNA is TGTGCCAGCAGTCCCCGACAGGGGAAGCAGTACTTC.

CDR3 coding DNA: TGTGCCAGCCTACGGGAGAACACAGATACGCAGTATTTT. This sequence encodes CASLRENTDTQYF. The chain couples TRBV2 to TRBJ2-3; D possibly corresponds to TRBD2 (6 bases). Germline CDR1 and CDR2: SNHLY and FYNNEI. V lost 8 bases and J 2 bases, leaving 11 bases between the germline ends. There are 13 residues in the CDR3.

In its sample, this clone was seen a few times. The rearrangement links TRBV7-2 to TRBJ1-3; D is unclear. This CDR3 comprises 14 residues. V was pared by 10 bases and J by 5 bases, with 18 bases between. Germline V gives CDR1 SGHTA, CDR2 FQGNSA. The CDR3, as DNA: TGTGCCAACCCTCTGGGTCTAGTCAGAAACACCATATATTTT. It yields the protein CANPLGLVRNTIYF.

This clone occurred a few times. The J gene is TRBJ2-5, the V gene TRBV9; TRBD2 matches at 13 bases. Germline V lookup: CDR1 SGDLS, CDR2 YYNGEE. The length of the CDR3 is 17 residues. V trimming: 0 bases; J trimming: 2 bases; junction bases outside the gene matches: 4. The CDR3 is CASSVGGLAGLQETQYF. For the CDR3, the DNA is TGTGCCAGCAGCGTAGGGGGACTAGCGGGGCTACAAGAGACCCAGTACTTC.

This clone came up a few times. CDR3 loop: CASSSPGLGTYEQYF. The CDR3 coding sequence is TGTGCCAGCAGCTCGCCGGGACTAGGAACCTACGAGCAGTACTTC. V and J are TRBV5-4 and TRBJ2-7; 8 nucleotides line up with TRBD2. Germline-derived CDR1 and CDR2 are SGHNT and YYREEE (reference sequence). Unmatched junction bases numbered 7, after V lost 3 bases and J lost 2 bases. The CDR3 is 15 amino acids.